This T cell receptor (beta chain) was recorded in a study of T-cell memory formation after mild COVID-19. Turning to the study itself: TCR clusters were mostly confined to one donor each.

This clonotype was picked up a small number of times. The antigen remains undetermined. General observations from the study: The study detected some responding clones in pre-infection memory, suggesting cross-reactive memory joined.

The CDR3 totals 14 residues. Trimming removed 6 bases from V and 6 bases from J, with 14 bases in between. CDR1 SGHTA and CDR2 FQGNSA come from the germline V gene. TCR alpha and TCR beta cDNA libraries carrying sample barcodes and UMIs were produced by 5'RACE using constant-segment primers. MiXCR was run by TCRdb on the 5' RACE reads, yielding one entry per CDR3 protein. The sample lists 250,000 to 300,000 distinct CDR3 sequences; under 20% were seen once. Sequenced: PBMCs or a T cell subset sorted from them (not recorded which). The chain couples TRBV7-2 to TRBJ2-2; D is possibly TRBD1 (6 bases). This clonotype originated in a man younger than 35 who had mild COVID-19 (a few samples of this study predate the infection). Cell type and time point are not known. The CDR3, as DNA: TGTGCCAGCAGATACCCCACAGGGTCCGGGGAGCTGTTTTTT. It encodes CASRYPTGSGELFF.